Listed below are T cell receptor beta chains from one sample, sequenced in a study of blood T cells in healthy people across ages. TCRdb reprocessed the 5' RACE reads via MiXCR and lists one record per CDR3 protein. The profile shows about 1,000,000 distinct CDR3 sequences, over 35% of them singletons. The material sequenced was blood. These receptors were taken from a woman aged 60 to 75 in good health. The CDR3 runs from the conserved cysteine through the conserved F or W. The D gene is left open where the match is weak. Where a row states a size, it is once, few, many or the class of an expanded clone; other rows omit it.

CDR3aa,CDR3nt,j_gene,v_gene,abundance,d_gene
CSAAGQVGETQYF,TGCAGTGCTGCCGGACAGGTCGGGGAGACCCAGTACTTC,TRBJ2-5,TRBV20-1,NA,TRBD1
CSASPGQNNSPLHF,TGCAGTGCTAGTCCGGGACAGAATAATTCACCCCTCCACTTT,TRBJ1-6,TRBV20-1,few,TRBD1
CASSPLAGGGYEQYF,TGTGCCAGCAGTCCCTTAGCGGGAGGGGGCTACGAGCAGTACTTC,TRBJ2-7,TRBV27,many,TRBD2
CSARSGTSGFYEQYF,TGCAGTGCTAGATCCGGGACTAGCGGATTCTACGAGCAGTACTTC,TRBJ2-7,TRBV20-1,NA,TRBD2
CASSLSRRQSGYGYTF,TGTGCCAGCAGTTTATCGCGGAGACAATCGGGCTATGGCTACACCTTC,TRBJ1-2,TRBV27,few,NA
CASSQESGVYGYEQYF,TGTGCCAGCAGCCAAGAGTCAGGGGTGTATGGATACGAGCAGTACTTC,TRBJ2-7,TRBV3-1,NA,NA
CASAAWGRGETQYF,TGTGCCAGCGCCGCGTGGGGCCGAGGGGAGACCCAGTACTTC,TRBJ2-5,TRBV27,NA,NA
CASTRGGEGEKLFF,TGTGCCAGCACCAGGGGAGGGGAAGGTGAAAAACTGTTTTTT,TRBJ1-4,TRBV2,NA,NA
CASSPRTGLYGYTF,TGTGCCAGCAGCCCCCGGACAGGGCTCTATGGCTACACCTTC,TRBJ1-2,TRBV13,NA,TRBD1
CATSADGTYSEQFF,TGTGCCACCAGTGCCGACGGGACTTACAGTGAGCAGTTCTTC,TRBJ2-1,TRBV24-1,NA,NA
CASSRDRGNYGYTF,TGCGCCAGCAGCCGGGACAGGGGAAACTATGGCTACACCTTC,TRBJ1-2,TRBV4-1,NA,TRBD1
CASSLAWGQGTSRRYEQYF,TGCGCCAGCAGCTTGGCCTGGGGACAGGGTACGAGTCGGCGCTACGAGCAGTACTTC,TRBJ2-7,TRBV5-1,NA,TRBD1
CASSSGTATYGYTF,TGTGCCAGCAGTTCCGGGACAGCGACCTATGGCTACACCTTC,TRBJ1-2,TRBV6-2/TRBV6-3,few,TRBD1
CASSLSSRIDSPLHF,TGTGCCAGCAGTTTATCTAGTAGGATAGATTCACCCCTCCACTTT,TRBJ1-6,TRBV28,NA,NA
CASSSNEGKQYF,TGTGCCAGCAGCTCCAACGAGGGAAAGCAGTACTTC,TRBJ2-4,TRBV7-6,NA,NA
CASSDVSPGEQYF,TGTGCCAGCAGCGACGTCTCCCCTGGGGAGCAGTACTTC,TRBJ2-7,TRBV27,NA,NA
CASSSRQVDEQYF,TGTGCCAGCAGCTCCCGACAGGTCGACGAGCAGTACTTC,TRBJ2-7,TRBV7-2,NA,NA
CATSPRRDSYNEQFF,TGTGCCACCAGCCCACGCCGGGACAGCTACAATGAGCAGTTCTTC,TRBJ2-1,TRBV15,NA,TRBD1
CASSPGTGYYEQYF,TGTGCCAGCAGCCCCGGGACAGGGTACTACGAGCAGTACTTC,TRBJ2-7,TRBV13,many,TRBD1
CASPMDRESSPLHF,TGTGCCAGCCCCATGGACAGGGAGAGCTCACCCCTCCACTTT,TRBJ1-6,TRBV18,NA,TRBD1
CASSPETAYEQYF,TGTGCCAGCAGCCCAGAGACAGCCTACGAGCAGTACTTC,TRBJ2-7,TRBV7-9,few,NA
CASSLGTSGRLNEQFF,TGTGCCAGCAGTCTCGGGACTAGCGGGAGACTGAATGAGCAGTTCTTC,TRBJ2-1,TRBV27,once,TRBD2
CASSARTSGRVEQFF,TGTGCCAGCAGCGCCCGGACTAGCGGGAGGGTTGAGCAGTTCTTC,TRBJ2-1,TRBV9,few,TRBD2
CSVEIRGSGANVLTF,TGCAGCGTTGAAATTAGAGGCTCTGGGGCCAACGTCCTGACTTTC,TRBJ2-6,TRBV29-1,few,NA
CATAGGVQETQYF,TGTGCCACCGCTGGGGGGGTCCAAGAGACCCAGTACTTC,TRBJ2-5,TRBV12-3/TRBV12-4,few,TRBD2
CASNPTGNNEQFF,TGTGCCAGCAATCCGACAGGGAACAATGAGCAGTTCTTC,TRBJ2-1,TRBV27,NA,TRBD1
CASRVALALDEQFF,TGTGCCAGCAGGGTCGCTTTAGCCCTGGATGAGCAGTTCTTC,TRBJ2-1,TRBV6-5,NA,NA